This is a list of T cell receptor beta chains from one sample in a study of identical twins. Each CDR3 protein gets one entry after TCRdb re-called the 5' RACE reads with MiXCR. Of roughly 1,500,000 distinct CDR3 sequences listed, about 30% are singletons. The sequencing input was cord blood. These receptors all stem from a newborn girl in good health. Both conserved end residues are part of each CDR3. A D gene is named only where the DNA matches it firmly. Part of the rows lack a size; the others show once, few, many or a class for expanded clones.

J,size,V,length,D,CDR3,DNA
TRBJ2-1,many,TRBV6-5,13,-,CASSYSGLNEQFF,TGTGCCAGCAGTTACTCCGGCCTGAATGAGCAGTTCTTC
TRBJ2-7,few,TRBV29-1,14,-,CSVGFQGRKYEQYF,TGCAGCGTTGGGTTTCAGGGGCGTAAATACGAGCAGTACTTC
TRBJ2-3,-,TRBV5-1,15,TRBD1,CASSTGQATSDTQYF,TGCGCCAGCAGCACCGGACAGGCAACCTCAGATACGCAGTATTTT
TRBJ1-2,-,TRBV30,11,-,CAWSVASGYTF,TGTGCCTGGAGTGTCGCGAGTGGCTACACCTTC
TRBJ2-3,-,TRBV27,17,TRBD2,CASSLSTSGPETDTQYF,TGTGCCAGCAGTTTATCGACTAGCGGGCCGGAGACAGATACGCAGTATTTT
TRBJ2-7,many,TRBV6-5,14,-,CASSLHGLIYEQYF,TGTGCCAGCAGTTTACACGGACTAATCTACGAGCAGTACTTC
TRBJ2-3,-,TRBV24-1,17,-,CATSDFRTTRGIDTQYF,TGTGCCACCAGTGATTTTAGGACGACAAGGGGCATAGATACGCAGTATTTT
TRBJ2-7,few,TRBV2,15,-,CASSETGRRIYEQYF,TGTGCCAGCAGTGAAACGGGACGTAGGATCTACGAGCAGTACTTC
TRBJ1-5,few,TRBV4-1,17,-,CASSQGGRGRSNQPQHF,TGCGCCAGCAGCCAAGGCGGCAGGGGAAGAAGCAATCAGCCCCAGCATTTT
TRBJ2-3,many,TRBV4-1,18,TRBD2,CASSPRRLFSGDGHTQYF,TGCGCCAGCAGCCCAAGACGCCTTTTTAGCGGGGATGGTCATACGCAGTATTTT
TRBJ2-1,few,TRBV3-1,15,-,CASSRVTVLYNEQFF,TGTGCCAGCAGCCGCGTGACAGTTCTTTACAATGAGCAGTTCTTC
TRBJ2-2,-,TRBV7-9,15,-,CASRQNGRNTGELFF,TGTGCCAGCAGGCAAAACGGGCGGAACACCGGGGAGCTGTTTTTT
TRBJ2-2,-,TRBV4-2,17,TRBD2,CASSQVGTSGFTGELFF,TGTGCCAGCAGCCAAGTAGGGACTAGCGGGTTCACCGGGGAGCTGTTTTTT
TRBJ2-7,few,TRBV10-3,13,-,CAISGDTFGEQYF,TGTGCCATCAGTGGGGACACATTCGGCGAGCAGTACTTC
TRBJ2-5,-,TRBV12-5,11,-,CASGLRGEQYF,TGTGCTAGTGGTTTGAGGGGGGAGCAGTACTTC
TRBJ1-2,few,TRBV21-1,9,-,CARRHGYTF,TGTGCCCGGAGACATGGCTACACCTTC